This T cell receptor (beta chain) was sequenced during a study of cytomegalovirus exposure and HLA in healthy donors. Whole-study context: Of all 400 or so donors who were genotyped, 80% to 85% belonged to the Caucasian-associated ancestry cluster. Points from the study as a whole: With further analysis later on, most CMV-associated TCR beta chains appeared HLA-restricted. Presence/absence results assume similar sequencing depth per donor, which may not hold. The authors enumerated roughly 180 TCR beta chains as linked to cytomegalovirus.

The PCR had 60 Vbeta and 13 Jbeta primers. Only in-frame clones appear in the TCRdb table, and some are missing; sequencing was by immunoSEQ multiplex PCR. The data contain around 60,000 clones, around 72% of them singletons. A word on this clone: Its cognate antigen is unknown.

The clonotype was recovered from a man aged 45-65 years in good health and CMV-seropositive. The sequencing sample was made of PBMCs.

In nucleotides, the CDR3 is TGTGCCAGCAGTGAAAATACCGGGACAAAGAACACTGAAGCTTTCTTT. This encodes CASSENTGTKNTEAFF. V usage is TRBV25-1 and J usage is TRBJ1-1, with D perhaps matching TRBD1 (6 bases). In germline, CDR1 is MGHDK, CDR2 SYGVNS. The CDR3 contains 16 residues. V was clipped by 2 bases and J by 1 base, with 14 bases between them. Looking up the rest from reference TRBV25-1 and TRBJ1-1 gives the full variable domain: EADIYQTPRYLVIGTGKKITLECSQTMGHDKMYWYQQDPGMELHLIHYSYGVNSTEKGDLSSESTVSRIRTEHFPLTLESARPSHTSQYLCASSENTGTKNTEAFFGQGTRLTVV.